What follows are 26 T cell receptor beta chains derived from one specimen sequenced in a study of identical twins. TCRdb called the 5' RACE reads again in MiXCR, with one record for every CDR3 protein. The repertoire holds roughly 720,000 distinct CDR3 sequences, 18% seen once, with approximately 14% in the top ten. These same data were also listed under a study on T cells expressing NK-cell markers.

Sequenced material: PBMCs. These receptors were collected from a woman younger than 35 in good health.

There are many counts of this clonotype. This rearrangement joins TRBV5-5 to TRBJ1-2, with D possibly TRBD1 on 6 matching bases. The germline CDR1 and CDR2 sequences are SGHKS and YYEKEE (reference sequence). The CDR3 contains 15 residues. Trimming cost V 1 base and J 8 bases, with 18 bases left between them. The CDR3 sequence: CASSLSATGLEGYTF. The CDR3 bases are TGTGCCAGCAGCTTGTCTGCGACAGGACTTGAGGGCTACACCTTC.

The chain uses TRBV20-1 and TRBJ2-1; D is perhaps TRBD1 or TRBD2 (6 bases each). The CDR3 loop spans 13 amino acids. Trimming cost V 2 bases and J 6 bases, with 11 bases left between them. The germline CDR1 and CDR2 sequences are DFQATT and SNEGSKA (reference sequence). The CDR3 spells CSARQGGGNEQFF. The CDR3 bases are TGCAGTGCTAGACAAGGGGGAGGCAATGAGCAGTTCTTC.

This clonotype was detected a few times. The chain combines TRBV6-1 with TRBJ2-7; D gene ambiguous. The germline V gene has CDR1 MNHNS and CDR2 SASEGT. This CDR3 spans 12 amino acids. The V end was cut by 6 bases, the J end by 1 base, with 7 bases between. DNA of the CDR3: TGTGCCAGCAGACAGCTTTCCTACGAGCAGTACTTC. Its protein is CASRQLSYEQYF.

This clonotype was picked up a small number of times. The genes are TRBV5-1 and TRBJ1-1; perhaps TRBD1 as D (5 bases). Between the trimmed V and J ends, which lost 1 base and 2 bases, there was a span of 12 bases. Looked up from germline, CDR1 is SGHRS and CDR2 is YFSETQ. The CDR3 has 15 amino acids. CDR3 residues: CASSLLGDSNTEAFF. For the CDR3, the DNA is TGCGCCAGCAGCTTGTTGGGGGACTCAAACACTGAAGCTTTCTTT.

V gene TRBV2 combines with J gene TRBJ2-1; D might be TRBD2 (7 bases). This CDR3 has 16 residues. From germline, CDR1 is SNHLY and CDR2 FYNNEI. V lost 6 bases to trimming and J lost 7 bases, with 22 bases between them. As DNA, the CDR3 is TGTGCCAGCAGCGCTTCTTCCGCGGGGGCGGTGAATGAGCAGTTCTTC. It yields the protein CASSASSAGAVNEQFF.

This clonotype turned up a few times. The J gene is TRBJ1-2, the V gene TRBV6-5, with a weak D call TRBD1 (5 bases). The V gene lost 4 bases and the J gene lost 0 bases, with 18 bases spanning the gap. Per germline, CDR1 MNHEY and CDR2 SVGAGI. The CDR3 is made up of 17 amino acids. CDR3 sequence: CASSSRTGVLANYGYTF. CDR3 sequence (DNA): TGTGCCAGCAGTTCACGGACGGGGGTCCTAGCTAACTATGGCTACACCTTC.

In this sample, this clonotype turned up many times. The CDR3 loop is CASRAQGAPDTEAFF. The CDR3 bases are TGTGCCAGCAGGGCACAGGGGGCGCCGGACACTGAAGCTTTCTTT. The J gene is TRBJ1-1, the V gene TRBV7-2; 9 bases line up with TRBD1. Germline assignment: CDR1 SGHTA and CDR2 FQGNSA. V shed 6 bases and J 3 bases; nucleotides not matched to a gene: 8. The CDR3 contains 15 residues.

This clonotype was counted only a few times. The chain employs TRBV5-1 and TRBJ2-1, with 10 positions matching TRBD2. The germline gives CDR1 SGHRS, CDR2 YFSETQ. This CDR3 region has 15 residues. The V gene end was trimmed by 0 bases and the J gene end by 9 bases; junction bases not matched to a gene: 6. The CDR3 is CASSLGSGGVGEQFF. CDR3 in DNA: TGCGCCAGCAGCTTGGGCAGCGGGGGGGTAGGTGAGCAGTTCTTC.

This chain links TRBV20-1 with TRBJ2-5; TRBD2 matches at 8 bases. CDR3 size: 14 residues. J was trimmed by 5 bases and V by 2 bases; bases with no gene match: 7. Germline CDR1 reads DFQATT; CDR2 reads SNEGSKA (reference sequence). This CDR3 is CSARFSGIRETQYF. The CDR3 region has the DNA TGCAGTGCTAGATTTAGCGGGATCCGCGAGACCCAGTACTTC.

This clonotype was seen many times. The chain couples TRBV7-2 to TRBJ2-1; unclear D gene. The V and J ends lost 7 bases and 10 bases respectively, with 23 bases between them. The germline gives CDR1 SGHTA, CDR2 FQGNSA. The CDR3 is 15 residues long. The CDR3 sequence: CASTAQVFSAREQFF. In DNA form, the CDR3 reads TGTGCCAGCACCGCCCAGGTTTTTAGTGCTCGGGAGCAGTTCTTC.

CDR3 in DNA: TGCGCCAGCGGGCGGGGGAACGGTTACGAGCAGTACTTC. It is translated as CASGRGNGYEQYF. The rearrangement uses TRBV5-1 and TRBJ2-7, with 7 nucleotides matching TRBD2. With V trimmed by 7 bases and J by 4 bases, 8 bases remained unmatched. Per the germline V gene, CDR1 is SGHRS and CDR2 is YFSETQ. This CDR3 is 13 amino acids long.

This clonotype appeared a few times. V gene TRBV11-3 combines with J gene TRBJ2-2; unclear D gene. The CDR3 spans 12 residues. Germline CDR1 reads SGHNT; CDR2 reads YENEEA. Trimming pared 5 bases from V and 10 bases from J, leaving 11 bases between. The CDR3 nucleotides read TGTGCCAGCAGCGAAGATGTAGTGGAGCTGTTTTTT. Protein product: CASSEDVVELFF.

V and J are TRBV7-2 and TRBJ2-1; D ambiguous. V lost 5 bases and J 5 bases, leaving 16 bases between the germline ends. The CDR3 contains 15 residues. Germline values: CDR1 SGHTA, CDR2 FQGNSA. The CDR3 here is CASSRAASPNNEQFF. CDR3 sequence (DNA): TGTGCCAGCAGCCGCGCAGCTAGTCCGAACAATGAGCAGTTCTTC.

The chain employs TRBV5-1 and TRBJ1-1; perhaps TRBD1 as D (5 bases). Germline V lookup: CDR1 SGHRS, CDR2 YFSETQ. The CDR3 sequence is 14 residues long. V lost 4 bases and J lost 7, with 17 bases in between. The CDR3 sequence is CASSPWRGPDEAFF. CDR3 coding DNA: TGCGCCAGCAGCCCCTGGAGGGGCCCTGATGAAGCTTTCTTT.

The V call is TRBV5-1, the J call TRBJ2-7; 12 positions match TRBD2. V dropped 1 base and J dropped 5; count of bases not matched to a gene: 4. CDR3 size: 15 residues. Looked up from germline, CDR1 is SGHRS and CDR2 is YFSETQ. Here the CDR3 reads CASSLSRTSGDEQYF. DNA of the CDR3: TGCGCCAGCAGCTTGTCCCGGACTAGCGGGGACGAGCAGTACTTC. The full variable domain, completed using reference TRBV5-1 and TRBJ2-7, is KAGVTQTPRYLIKTRGQQVTLSCSPISGHRSVSWYQQTPGQGLQFLFEYFSETQRNKGNFPGRFSGRQFSNSRSEMNVSTLELGDSALYLCASSLSRTSGDEQYFGPGTRLTVT.

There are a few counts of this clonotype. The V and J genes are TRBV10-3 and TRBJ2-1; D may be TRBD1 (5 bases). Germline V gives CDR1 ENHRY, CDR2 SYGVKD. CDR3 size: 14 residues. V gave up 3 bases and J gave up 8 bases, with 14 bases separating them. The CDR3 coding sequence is TGTGCCATCAGTGATCCTCAGGGCGCCGATGAGCAGTTCTTC. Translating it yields CAISDPQGADEQFF.

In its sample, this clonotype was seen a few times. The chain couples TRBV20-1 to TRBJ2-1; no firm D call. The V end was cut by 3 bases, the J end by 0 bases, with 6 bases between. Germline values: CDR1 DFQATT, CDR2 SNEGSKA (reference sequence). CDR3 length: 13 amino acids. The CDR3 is CSARGFSYNEQFF. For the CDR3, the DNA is TGCAGTGCTAGGGGGTTCTCCTACAATGAGCAGTTCTTC.

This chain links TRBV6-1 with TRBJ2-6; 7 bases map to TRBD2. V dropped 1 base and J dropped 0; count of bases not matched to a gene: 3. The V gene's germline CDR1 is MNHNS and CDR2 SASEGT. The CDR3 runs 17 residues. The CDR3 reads CASSEEGLLSGANVLTF. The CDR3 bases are TGTGCCAGCAGTGAAGAGGGACTACTCTCTGGGGCCAACGTCCTGACTTTC.

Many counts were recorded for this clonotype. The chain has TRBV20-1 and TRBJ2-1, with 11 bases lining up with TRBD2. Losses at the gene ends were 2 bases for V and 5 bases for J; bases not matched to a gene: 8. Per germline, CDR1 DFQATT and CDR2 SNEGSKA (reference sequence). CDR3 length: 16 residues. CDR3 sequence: CSARPPGTSGDNEQFF. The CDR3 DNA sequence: TGCAGTGCTAGACCCCCTGGGACTAGCGGAGACAATGAGCAGTTCTTC.

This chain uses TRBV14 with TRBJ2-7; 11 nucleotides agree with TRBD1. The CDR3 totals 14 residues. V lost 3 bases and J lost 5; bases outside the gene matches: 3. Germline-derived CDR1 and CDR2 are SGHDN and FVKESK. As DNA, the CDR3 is TGTGCCAGCAGCCAGGACAGGGGGCGGCACGAGCAGTACTTC. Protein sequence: CASSQDRGRHEQYF.

CDR3 sequence: CASSPLGGRTDTQYF. In nucleotides, the CDR3 is TGTGCCAGCTCACCACTGGGGGGCCGCACAGATACGCAGTATTTT. The V gene is TRBV18, the J gene TRBJ2-3; possibly TRBD1 or TRBD2 for D (6 bases each). Trimming left V 1 base short and J 1 base short, with 9 bases between. Germline V gene sequence: CDR1 KGHSH, CDR2 LQKENI. The CDR3 is 15 amino acids.

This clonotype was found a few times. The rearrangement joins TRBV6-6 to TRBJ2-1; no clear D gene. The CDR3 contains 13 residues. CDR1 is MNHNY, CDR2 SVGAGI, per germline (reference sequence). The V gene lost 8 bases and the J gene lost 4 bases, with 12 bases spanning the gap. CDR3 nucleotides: TGTGCCAGCCATGACCGAACGTACAATGAGCAGTTCTTC. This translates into CASHDRTYNEQFF.

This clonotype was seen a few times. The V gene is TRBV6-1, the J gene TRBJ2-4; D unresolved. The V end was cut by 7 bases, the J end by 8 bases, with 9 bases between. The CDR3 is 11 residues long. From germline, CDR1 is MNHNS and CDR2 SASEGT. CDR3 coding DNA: TGTGCCAGCAAGGGCCAACACATTCAGTACTTC. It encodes CASKGQHIQYF.

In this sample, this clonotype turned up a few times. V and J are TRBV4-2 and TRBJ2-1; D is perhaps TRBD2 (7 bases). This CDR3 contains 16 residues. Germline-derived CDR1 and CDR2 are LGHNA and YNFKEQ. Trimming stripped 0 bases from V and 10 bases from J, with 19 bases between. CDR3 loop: CASSQETGLGFQEQFF. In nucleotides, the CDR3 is TGTGCCAGCAGCCAAGAGACAGGACTAGGATTTCAGGAGCAGTTCTTC.

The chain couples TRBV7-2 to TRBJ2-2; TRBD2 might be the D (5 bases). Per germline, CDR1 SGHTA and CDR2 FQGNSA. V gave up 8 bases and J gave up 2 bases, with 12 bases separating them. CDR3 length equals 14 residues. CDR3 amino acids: CASRRGLNTGELFF. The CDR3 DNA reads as TGTGCCAGCCGCCGAGGACTTAACACCGGGGAGCTGTTTTTT.

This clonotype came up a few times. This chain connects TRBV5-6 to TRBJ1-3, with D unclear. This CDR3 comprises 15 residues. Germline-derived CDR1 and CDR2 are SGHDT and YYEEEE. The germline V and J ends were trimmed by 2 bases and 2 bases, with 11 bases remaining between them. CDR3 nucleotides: TGTGCCAGCAGCTTCAAGAAAAGGGCTGGAAACACCATATATTTT. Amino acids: CASSFKKRAGNTIYF.